This entry concerns a single TCR beta chain. TCRdb's copy holds only in-frame clones and misses some; the assay was immunoSEQ multiplex PCR. The data show roughly 120,000 clones, more than 75% seen once. Trimming removed 6 bases at V and 15 bases at J, with 15 bases between. The germline V gene has CDR1 SQVTM and CDR2 ANQGSEA. The CDR3 is 10 residues long. The data belong to a study of blood T cell repertoires in COVID-19. Sequenced input: peripheral blood. This clonotype was sampled from a man between 60 and 75 years old with acute or convalescent COVID-19. The chain uses TRBV29-1 and TRBJ2-1, with D possibly matching TRBD2 (6 bases). CDR3 bases: TGCAGCGTGGAGGCGGGATCAATGTTCTTC. It yields the protein CSVEAGSMFF.